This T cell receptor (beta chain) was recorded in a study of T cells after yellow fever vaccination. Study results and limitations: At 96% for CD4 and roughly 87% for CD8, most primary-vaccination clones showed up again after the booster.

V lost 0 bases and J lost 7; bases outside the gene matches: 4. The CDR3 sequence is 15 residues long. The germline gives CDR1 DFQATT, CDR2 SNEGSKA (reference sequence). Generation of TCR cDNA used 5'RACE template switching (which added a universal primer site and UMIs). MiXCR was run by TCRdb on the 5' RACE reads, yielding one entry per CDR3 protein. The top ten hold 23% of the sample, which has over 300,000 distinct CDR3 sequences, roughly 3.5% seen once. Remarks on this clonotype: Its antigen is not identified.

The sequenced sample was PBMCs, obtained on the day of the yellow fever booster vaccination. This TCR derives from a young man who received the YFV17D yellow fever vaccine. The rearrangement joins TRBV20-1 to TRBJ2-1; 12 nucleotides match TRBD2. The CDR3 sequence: CSARDFLAGGNEQFF. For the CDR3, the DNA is TGCAGTGCTAGAGATTTCCTAGCGGGGGGGAATGAGCAGTTCTTC.